One sample yielded the 13 T cell receptor beta chains listed below, sequenced in a study of Ad26.COV2.S vaccination and SARS-CoV-2 variants. Generated by immunoSEQ multiplex PCR, the TCRdb table keeps only in-frame clones and is missing some. The sample holds around 400,000 clones; 80% to 90% are singletons and the top ten take approximately 7.8%. The treatment here: some 19 received Ad26.COV2.S at low or high dose, single or two shots; about 5 received placebo; per-sample allocation not given. Day 63 after the first vaccine or placebo injection was the time point for sampling. Sequenced material: peripheral blood, taken in a trial of Ad26.COV2.S vaccine versus placebo. The receptors here all came from a person between 18 and 65 years old who received the Ad26.COV2.S COVID-19 vaccine or a placebo.

This clone was observed a handful of times. The rearrangement joins TRBV5-1 to TRBJ1-3, with no clear D. The CDR3 length is 15 residues. Germline loops: CDR1 SGHRS, CDR2 YFSETQ. With 2 bases removed from V and 0 bases from J, the gap between germline ends came to 9 bases. The CDR3 DNA reads TGCGCCAGCAGCTTTGACGGGAGCTCTGGAAACACCATATATTTT. Its protein is CASSFDGSSGNTIYF.

This chain uses TRBV30 with TRBJ2-7; no clear D. The CDR3 is 11 amino acids. CDR1 is GTSNPN and CDR2 is SVGIG in the germline V gene (reference sequence). Trimming removed 4 bases at V and 3 bases at J, with 7 bases between. The DNA of the CDR3 is TGTGCCTGGAAGGCCCACTACGAGCAGTACTTC. Its protein is CAWKAHYEQYF.

The chain employs TRBV11-3 and TRBJ2-1; 10 positions match TRBD1. V shed 0 bases, J shed 4 bases, and the junction held 3 bases outside the gene matches. The CDR3 is 16 amino acids. In germline, CDR1 is SGHNT, CDR2 YENEEA. The DNA for the CDR3 is TGTGCCAGCAGCTTAGAAGGACAGGGGGGATACAATGAGCAGTTCTTC. This gives the protein CASSLEGQGGYNEQFF.

The rearrangement links TRBV7-3 to TRBJ2-2, with TRBD2 matching 13 bases. There are 20 residues in the CDR3. J lost 0 bases, V lost 1 base, and 8 bases had no gene match. Germline CDR1 SGHTA, CDR2 FQGTGA. CDR3 DNA: TGTGCCAGCAGCTTAAGTTGGGGACTAGCGGGGAACGCGAACACCGGGGAGCTGTTTTTT. Translated, it gives CASSLSWGLAGNANTGELFF.

This clone appeared once. The gene calls are TRBV21-1 and TRBJ1-5; the DNA was not used to check the table's D call, TRBD1. TRBV21-1 is an annotated pseudogene. The CDR3 is made up of 12 amino acids. This CDR3 reads CARTPSNQPQHF. The CDR3 nucleotides are TGTGCCAGGACACCTAGCAATCAGCCCCAGCATTTT.

The J gene is TRBJ1-5, the V gene TRBV5-4; D is perhaps TRBD1 (5 bases). The germline V and J ends were trimmed by 3 bases and 7 bases, with 14 bases remaining between them. This CDR3 comprises 14 residues. Looked up from germline, CDR1 is SGHNT and CDR2 is YYREEE (reference sequence). The DNA for the CDR3 is TGTGCCAGCAGCTGGGGGGGAGTAGGACAGCCCCAGCATTTT. It translates to CASSWGGVGQPQHF.

This clone was observed a few times. V and J are TRBV7-9 and TRBJ2-7; TRBD2 matches 12 bases. There are 15 residues in the CDR3. Germline values: CDR1 SEHNR, CDR2 FQNEAQ (reference sequence). V lost 5 bases, J lost 2 bases, and 4 bases stayed unmatched. DNA for the CDR3: TGTGCCAGCAGCCCTGGACTAGCGGGGCCCTACGAGCAGTACTTC. Amino acid sequence: CASSPGLAGPYEQYF.

The CDR3 DNA reads TGTGCCAGCAGCGTAGCAGGGTTTTACGAGCAGTACTTC. Translated: CASSVAGFYEQYF. The chain carries TRBV9 and TRBJ2-7; D is possibly TRBD1 (5 bases). The CDR3 extends over 13 amino acids. V was pared by 0 bases and J by 4 bases, with 8 bases between. Germline-derived CDR1 and CDR2 are SGDLS and YYNGEE.

This chain connects TRBV5-1 to TRBJ2-2, with 7 bases fitting TRBD1. The germline gives CDR1 SGHRS, CDR2 YFSETQ. V lost 3 bases and J lost 4; bases outside the gene matches: 0. The CDR3 contains 13 residues. The DNA of the CDR3 is TGCGCCAGCAGCTGGGACAGCACCGGGGAGCTGTTTTTT. Translated, it gives CASSWDSTGELFF.

J is TRBJ2-3 and V is TRBV28; 13 bases agree with TRBD2. The trim removed 5 bases at V and 3 bases at J, leaving 8 bases unmatched. Germline V gives CDR1 MDHEN, CDR2 SYDVKM. The CDR3 is 17 amino acids. CDR3: CASSPYGLAGETDTQYF. The CDR3 DNA reads TGTGCCAGCAGTCCCTATGGACTAGCGGGGGAAACAGATACGCAGTATTTT.

The chain uses TRBV27 and TRBJ2-1; maybe TRBD1 (5 bases). The germline V gene has CDR1 MNHEY and CDR2 SMNVEV (reference sequence). The ends were cut back, 2 bases at V and 9 bases at J, with 23 bases in the middle. The CDR3 is 17 residues long. CDR3 in amino acids: CASSLSRARVLGSEQFF. The CDR3 region has the DNA TGTGCCAGCAGTTTAAGTCGTGCCAGGGTCCTCGGCTCTGAGCAGTTCTTC.

This chain's CDR3 is CASSVGRTDTQYF. In DNA form, the CDR3 reads TGCGCCAGCAGTGTTGGGAGGACAGATACGCAGTATTTT. The chain uses TRBV10-1 and TRBJ2-3, with D possibly matching TRBD2 (6 bases). V lost 4 bases and J 3 bases, leaving 8 bases between the germline ends. This CDR3 contains 13 residues. The germline CDR1 and CDR2 sequences are WNHNN and SYGVQD (reference sequence).

This chain uses TRBV5-1 with TRBJ2-3, with D perhaps matching TRBD2 (6 bases). The CDR3 runs 16 residues. The V end lost 1 base, the J end lost 4 bases, and 16 bases lay between the germline ends. Germline-derived CDR1 and CDR2 are SGHRS and YFSETQ. CDR3 sequence reads: CASSLILARDPDTQYF. For the CDR3, the DNA is TGCGCCAGCAGCTTGATCCTAGCGCGAGACCCAGATACGCAGTATTTT.